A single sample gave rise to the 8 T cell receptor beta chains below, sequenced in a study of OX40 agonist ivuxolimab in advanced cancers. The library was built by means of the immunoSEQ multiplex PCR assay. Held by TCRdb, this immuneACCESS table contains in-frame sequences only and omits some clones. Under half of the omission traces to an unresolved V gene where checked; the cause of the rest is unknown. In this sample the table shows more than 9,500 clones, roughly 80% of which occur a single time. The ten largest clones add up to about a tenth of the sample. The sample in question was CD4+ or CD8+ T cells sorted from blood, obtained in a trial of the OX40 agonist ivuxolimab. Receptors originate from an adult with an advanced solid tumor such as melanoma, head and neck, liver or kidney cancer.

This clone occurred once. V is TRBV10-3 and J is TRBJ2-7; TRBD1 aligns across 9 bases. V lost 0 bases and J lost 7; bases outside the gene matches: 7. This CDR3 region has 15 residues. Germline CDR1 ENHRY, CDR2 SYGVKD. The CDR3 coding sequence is TGTGCCATCAGTGAGTCGTACAGGGGGCCTGGTGAGCAGTACTTC. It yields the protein CAISESYRGPGEQYF.

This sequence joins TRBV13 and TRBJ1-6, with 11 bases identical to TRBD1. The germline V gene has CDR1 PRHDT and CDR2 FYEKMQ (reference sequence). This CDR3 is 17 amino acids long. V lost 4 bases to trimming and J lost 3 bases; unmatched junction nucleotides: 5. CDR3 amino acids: CASSSSGTGGYNSPLHF. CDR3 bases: TGTGCCAGCAGCTCCTCCGGGACAGGGGGCTATAATTCACCCCTCCACTTT.

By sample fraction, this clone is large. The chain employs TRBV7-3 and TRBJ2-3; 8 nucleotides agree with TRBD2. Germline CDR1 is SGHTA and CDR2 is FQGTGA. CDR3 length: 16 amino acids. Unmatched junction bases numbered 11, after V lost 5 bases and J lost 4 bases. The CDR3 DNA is TGTGCCAGCAGCCCTAACGGGGGGGAGGTCCCAGATACGCAGTATTTT. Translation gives CASSPNGGEVPDTQYF.

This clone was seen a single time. The CDR3 loop is CASSQVAGELYGYTF. Here the CDR3 DNA reads TGCGCCAGCAGCCAAGTCGCTGGGGAGTTATATGGCTACACCTTC. This chain connects TRBV4-1 to TRBJ1-2; D is undetermined. Trimming shortened V by 1 base and J by 5 bases, and 14 bases separated the two germline ends. Germline V gives CDR1 MGHRA, CDR2 YSYEKL. This CDR3 comprises 15 residues.

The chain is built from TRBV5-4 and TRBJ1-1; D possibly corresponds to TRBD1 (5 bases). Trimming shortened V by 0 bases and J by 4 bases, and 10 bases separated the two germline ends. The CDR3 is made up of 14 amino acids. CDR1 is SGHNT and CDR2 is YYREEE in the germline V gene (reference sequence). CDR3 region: CASSLGYGGTEAFF. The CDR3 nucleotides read TGTGCCAGCAGCTTGGGGTACGGGGGCACTGAAGCTTTCTTT.

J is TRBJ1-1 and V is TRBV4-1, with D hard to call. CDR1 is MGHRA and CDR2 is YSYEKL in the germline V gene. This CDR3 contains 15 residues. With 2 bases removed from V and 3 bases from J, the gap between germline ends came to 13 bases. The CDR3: CASSQIGLQDTEAFF. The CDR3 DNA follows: TGCGCCAGCAGCCAAATCGGACTCCAGGACACTGAAGCTTTCTTT.

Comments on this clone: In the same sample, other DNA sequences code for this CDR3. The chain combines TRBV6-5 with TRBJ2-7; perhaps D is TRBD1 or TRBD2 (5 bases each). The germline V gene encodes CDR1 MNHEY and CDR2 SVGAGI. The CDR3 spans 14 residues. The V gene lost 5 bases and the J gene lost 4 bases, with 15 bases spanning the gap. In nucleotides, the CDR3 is TGTGCCAGCAGTCCCGGGACGGGTCGGTACGAGCAGTACTTC. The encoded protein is CASSPGTGRYEQYF.

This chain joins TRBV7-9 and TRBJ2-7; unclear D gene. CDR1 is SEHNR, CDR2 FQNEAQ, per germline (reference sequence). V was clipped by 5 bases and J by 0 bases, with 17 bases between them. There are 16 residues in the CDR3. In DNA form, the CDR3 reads TGTGCCAGCAGCCCCACGAAATATGTGCCCTCCTACGAGCAGTACTTC. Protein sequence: CASSPTKYVPSYEQYF. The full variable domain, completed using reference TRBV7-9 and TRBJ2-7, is DTGVSQNPRHKITKRGQNVTFRCDPISEHNRLYWYRQTLGQGPEFLTYFQNEAQLEKSRLLSDRFSAERPKGSFSTLEIQRTEQGDSAMYLCASSPTKYVPSYEQYFGPGTRLTVT.